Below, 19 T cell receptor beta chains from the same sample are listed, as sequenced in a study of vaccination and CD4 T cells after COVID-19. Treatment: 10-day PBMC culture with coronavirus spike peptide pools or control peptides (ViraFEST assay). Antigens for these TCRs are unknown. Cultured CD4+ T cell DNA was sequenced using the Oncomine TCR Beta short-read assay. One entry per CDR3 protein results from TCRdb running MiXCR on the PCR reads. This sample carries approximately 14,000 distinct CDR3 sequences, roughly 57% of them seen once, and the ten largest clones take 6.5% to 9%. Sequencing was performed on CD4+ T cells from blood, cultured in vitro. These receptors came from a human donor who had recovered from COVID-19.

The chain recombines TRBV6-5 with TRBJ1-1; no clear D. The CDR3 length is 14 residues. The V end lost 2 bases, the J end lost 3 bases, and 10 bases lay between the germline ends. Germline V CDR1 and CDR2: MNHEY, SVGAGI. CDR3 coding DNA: TGTGCCAGCAGTTACCGGACGACACACACTGAAGCTTTCTTT. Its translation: CASSYRTTHTEAFF.

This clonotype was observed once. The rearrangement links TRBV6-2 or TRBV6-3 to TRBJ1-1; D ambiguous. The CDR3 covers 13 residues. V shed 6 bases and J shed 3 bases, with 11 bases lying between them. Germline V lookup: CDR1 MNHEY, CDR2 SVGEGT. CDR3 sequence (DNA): TGTGCCAGCAGGGATCCGTGGTACACTGAAGCTTTCTTT. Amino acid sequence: CASRDPWYTEAFF.

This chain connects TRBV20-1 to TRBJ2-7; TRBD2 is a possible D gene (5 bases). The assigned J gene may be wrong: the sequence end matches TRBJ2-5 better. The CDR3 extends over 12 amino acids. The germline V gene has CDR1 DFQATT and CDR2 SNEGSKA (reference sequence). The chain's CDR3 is CSASQAEETQYF. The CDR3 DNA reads TGCAGTGCTAGTCAAGCGGAAGAGACCCAGTACTTC.

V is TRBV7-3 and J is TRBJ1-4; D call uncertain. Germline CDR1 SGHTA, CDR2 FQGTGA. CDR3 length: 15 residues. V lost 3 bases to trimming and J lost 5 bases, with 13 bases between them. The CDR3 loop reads CASSFLQARNEKLFF. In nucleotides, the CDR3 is TGTGCCAGCAGCTTTCTCCAGGCCAGAAATGAAAAACTGTTTTTT.

CDR3 nucleotides: TGTGCCAGCAGTTTCGCTCGGCTAAAAGCTTTCTTT. It is translated as CASSFARLKAFF. This chain joins TRBV12-3 or TRBV12-4 and TRBJ1-1; D remains ambiguous. Trimming shortened V by 3 bases and J by 9 bases, and 11 bases separated the two germline ends. The CDR3 is 12 residues long.

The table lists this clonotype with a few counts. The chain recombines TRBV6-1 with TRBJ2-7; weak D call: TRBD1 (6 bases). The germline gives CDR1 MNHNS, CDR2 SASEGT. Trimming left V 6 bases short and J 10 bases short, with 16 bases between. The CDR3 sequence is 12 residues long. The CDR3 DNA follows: TGTGCCAGCAGGTCACAGGGTATGGTACAGTACTTC. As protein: CASRSQGMVQYF.

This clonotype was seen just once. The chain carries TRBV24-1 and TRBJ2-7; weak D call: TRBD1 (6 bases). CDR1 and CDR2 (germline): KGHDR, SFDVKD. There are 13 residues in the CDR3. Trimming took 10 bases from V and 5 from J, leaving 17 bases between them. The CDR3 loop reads CATSYWTVHEQYF. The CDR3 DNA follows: TGTGCCACTTCCTACTGGACAGTCCACGAGCAGTACTTC.

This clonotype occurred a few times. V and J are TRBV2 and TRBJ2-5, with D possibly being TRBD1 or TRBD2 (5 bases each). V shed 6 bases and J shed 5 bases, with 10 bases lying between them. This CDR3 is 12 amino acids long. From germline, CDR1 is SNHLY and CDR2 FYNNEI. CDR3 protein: CASRWGLETQYF. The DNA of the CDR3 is TGTGCCAGCAGGTGGGGGTTGGAGACCCAGTACTTC.

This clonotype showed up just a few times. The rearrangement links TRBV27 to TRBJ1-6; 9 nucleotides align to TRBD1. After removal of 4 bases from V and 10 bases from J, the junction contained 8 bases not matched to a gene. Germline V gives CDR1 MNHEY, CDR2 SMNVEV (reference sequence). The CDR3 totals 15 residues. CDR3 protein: CASSSTGQGRSPLHF. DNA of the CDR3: TGTGCCAGCAGTTCGACGGGACAGGGACGATCACCCCTCCACTTT.

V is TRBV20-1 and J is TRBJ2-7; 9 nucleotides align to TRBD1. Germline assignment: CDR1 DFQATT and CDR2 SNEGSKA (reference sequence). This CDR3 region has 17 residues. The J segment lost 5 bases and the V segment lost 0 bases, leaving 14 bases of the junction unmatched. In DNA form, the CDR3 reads TGCAGTGCTAGAGATCGAGGGGCAACAGGGGGCTACCACGAGCAGTACTTC. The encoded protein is CSARDRGATGGYHEQYF.

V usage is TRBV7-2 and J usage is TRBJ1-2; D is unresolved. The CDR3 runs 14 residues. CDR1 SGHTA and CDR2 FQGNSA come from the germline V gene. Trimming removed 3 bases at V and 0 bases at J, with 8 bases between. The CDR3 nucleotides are TGTGCCAGCAGCTTTGACGGAGCTAACTATGGCTACACCTTC. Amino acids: CASSFDGANYGYTF.

The CDR3 sequence: CASSFKATNTGELFF. The CDR3 nucleotides read TGCGCCAGCAGCTTCAAAGCAACCAACACCGGGGAGCTGTTTTTT. This chain connects TRBV5-1 to TRBJ2-2; D ambiguous. CDR1 and CDR2 (germline): SGHRS, YFSETQ. The CDR3 consists of 15 residues. V lost 2 bases and J 2 bases, leaving 10 bases between the germline ends. Filled out from reference TRBV5-1 and TRBJ2-2, the complete variable domain reads KAGVTQTPRYLIKTRGQQVTLSCSPISGHRSVSWYQQTPGQGLQFLFEYFSETQRNKGNFPGRFSGRQFSNSRSEMNVSTLELGDSALYLCASSFKATNTGELFFGEGSRLTVL.

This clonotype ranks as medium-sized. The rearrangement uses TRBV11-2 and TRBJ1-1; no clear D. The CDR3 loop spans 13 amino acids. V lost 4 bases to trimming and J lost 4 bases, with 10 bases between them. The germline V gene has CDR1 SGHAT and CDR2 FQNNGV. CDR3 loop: CASSSRVGTEAFF. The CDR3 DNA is TGTGCCAGCAGCTCACGGGTCGGCACTGAAGCTTTCTTT.

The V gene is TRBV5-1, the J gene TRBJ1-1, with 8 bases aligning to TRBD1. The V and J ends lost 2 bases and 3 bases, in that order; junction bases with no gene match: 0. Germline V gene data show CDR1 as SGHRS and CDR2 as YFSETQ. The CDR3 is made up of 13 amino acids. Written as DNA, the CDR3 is TGCGCCAGCAGCTTACAGGGGGACACTGAAGCTTTCTTT. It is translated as CASSLQGDTEAFF.

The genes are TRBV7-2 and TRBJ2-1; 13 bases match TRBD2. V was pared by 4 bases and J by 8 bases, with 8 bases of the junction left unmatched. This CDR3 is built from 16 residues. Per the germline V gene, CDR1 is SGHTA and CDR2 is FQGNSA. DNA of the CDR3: TGTGCCAGCAGCTCCGCCGGGACTAGCGGGATAGATGAGCAGTTCTTC. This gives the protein CASSSAGTSGIDEQFF. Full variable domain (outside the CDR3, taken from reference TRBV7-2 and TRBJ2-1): GAGVSQSPSNKVTEKGKDVELRCDPISGHTALYWYRQSLGQGLEFLIYFQGNSAPDKSGLPSDRFSAERTGGSVSTLTIQRTQQEDSAVYLCASSSAGTSGIDEQFFGPGTRLTVL.

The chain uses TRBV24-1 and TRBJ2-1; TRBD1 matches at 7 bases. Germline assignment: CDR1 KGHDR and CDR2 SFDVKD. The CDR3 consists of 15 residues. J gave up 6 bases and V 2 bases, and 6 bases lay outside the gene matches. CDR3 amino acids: CATSDSRTGPNEQFF. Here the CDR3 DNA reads TGTGCCACCAGTGATTCACGGACAGGACCCAATGAGCAGTTCTTC.

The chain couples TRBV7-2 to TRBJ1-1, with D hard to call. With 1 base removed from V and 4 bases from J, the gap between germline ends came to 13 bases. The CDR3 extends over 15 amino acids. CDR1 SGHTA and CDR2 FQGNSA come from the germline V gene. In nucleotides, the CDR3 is TGTGCCAGCAGCTTAGTGGGCGGCGGAGGCACTGAAGCTTTCTTT. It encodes CASSLVGGGGTEAFF.

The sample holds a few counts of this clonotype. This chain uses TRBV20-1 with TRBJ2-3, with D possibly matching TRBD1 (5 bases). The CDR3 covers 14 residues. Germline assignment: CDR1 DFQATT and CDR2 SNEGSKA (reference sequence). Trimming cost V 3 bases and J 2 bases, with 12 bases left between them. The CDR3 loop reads CSASAQGPTDTQYF. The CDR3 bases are TGCAGTGCTAGCGCCCAGGGCCCCACAGATACGCAGTATTTT.

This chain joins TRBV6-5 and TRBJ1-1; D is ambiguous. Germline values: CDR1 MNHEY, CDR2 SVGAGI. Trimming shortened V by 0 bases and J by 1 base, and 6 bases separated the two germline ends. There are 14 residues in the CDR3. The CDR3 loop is CASSYSRGNTEAFF. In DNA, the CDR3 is TGTGCCAGCAGTTACTCCCGGGGGAACACTGAAGCTTTCTTT.